The 13 T cell receptor beta chains listed next were all sequenced from one sample in a study of blood T cell repertoires in COVID-19. Libraries were prepared by immunoSEQ multiplex PCR; TCRdb keeps only in-frame clonotypes and omits some of them. The sample contains under 200,000 clones, more than 85% of which appear only once. Sequenced material: peripheral blood. These receptors all stem from a man in his forties or fifties with acute or convalescent COVID-19.

This chain links TRBV28 with TRBJ2-1; D may be TRBD2 (5 bases). The V end was cut by 6 bases, the J end by 9 bases, with 12 bases between. CDR3 length: 12 amino acids. CDR1 and CDR2 from the germline V gene are MDHEN and SYDVKM. The DNA for the CDR3 is TGTGCCAGCAGGCTAGCCGGGTTTGAGCAGTTCTTC. Encoded protein: CASRLAGFEQFF.

The table lists this clone with a count of one. V is TRBV30 and J is TRBJ2-1; 8 positions agree with TRBD1. V lost 0 bases and J lost 9; bases outside the gene matches: 7. The CDR3 covers 14 residues. Germline V gene data show CDR1 as GTSNPN and CDR2 as SVGIG (reference sequence). In DNA form, the CDR3 reads TGTGCCTGGAGTGTGGGACAGGCTTGGAGTGAGCAGTTCTTC. It translates to CAWSVGQAWSEQFF. Full variable domain (rest looked up from reference TRBV30 and TRBJ2-1): SQTIHQWPATLVQPVGSPLSLECTVEGTSNPNLYWYRQAAGRGLQLLFYSVGIGQISSEVPQNLSASRPQDRQFILSSKKLLLSDSGFYLCAWSVGQAWSEQFFGPGTRLTVL.

The gene calls are TRBV4-3 and TRBJ1-5; the D is unclear. The germline CDR1 and CDR2 sequences are LGHNA and YSLEER. Trimming pared 0 bases from V and 7 bases from J, leaving 7 bases between. This CDR3 is built from 13 residues. CDR3 protein: CASSQDRFQPQHF. CDR3 sequence (DNA): TGCGCCAGCAGCCAAGATCGGTTCCAGCCCCAGCATTTT.

The chain uses TRBV12-2 and TRBJ2-3; TRBD2 is the table's D call, not checked against the DNA. TRBV12-2 is listed as a pseudogene. This CDR3 comprises 16 residues. This chain's CDR3 is CASRLRDYLNTDTQYF. The CDR3 DNA reads TGTGCAAGTCGCCTCCGGGACTACCTTAACACAGATACGCAGTATTTT.

The chain couples TRBV7-9 to TRBJ1-2; no firm D call. The CDR3 has 13 residues. Looked up from germline, CDR1 is SEHNR and CDR2 is FQNEAQ (reference sequence). Trimming took 1 base from V and 3 from J, leaving 6 bases between them. This CDR3 reads CASSLGADYGYTF. The CDR3 nucleotides are TGTGCCAGCAGCTTAGGGGCAGACTATGGCTACACCTTC.

The chain couples TRBV19 to TRBJ2-3, with 14 positions matching TRBD2. The germline gives CDR1 LNHDA, CDR2 SQIVND (reference sequence). The trim removed 8 bases at V and 7 bases at J, leaving 5 bases unmatched. The CDR3 loop spans 14 amino acids. The chain's CDR3 is CASGGLAGVYTQYF. The DNA for the CDR3 is TGTGCCAGTGGGGGACTAGCGGGGGTCTATACGCAGTATTTT.

The CDR3 spells CASSPHGSDGYTF. In DNA, the CDR3 is TGTGCCAGCAGCCCCCACGGCAGCGATGGCTACACCTTC. The chain links TRBV7-9 to TRBJ1-2; D uncertain. Trimming took off 5 bases at V and 6 bases at J, with 13 bases between the two ends. The CDR3 consists of 13 residues. CDR1 and CDR2 from the germline V gene are SEHNR and FQNEAQ (reference sequence).

This rearrangement joins TRBV28 to TRBJ1-3; 7 bases are a match to TRBD1. Germline CDR1 is MDHEN and CDR2 is SYDVKM. The trim removed 5 bases at V and 6 bases at J, leaving 4 bases unmatched. CDR3 length: 13 residues. The CDR3, as DNA: TGTGCCAGCAGTACAGGGGTTGCAAACACCATATATTTT. Translated, it gives CASSTGVANTIYF. Drawing the rest from reference TRBV28 and TRBJ1-3, the complete variable domain is DVKVTQSSRYLVKRTGEKVFLECVQDMDHENMFWYRQDPGLGLRLIYFSYDVKMKEKGDIPEGYSVSREKKERFSLILESASTNQTSMYLCASSTGVANTIYFGEGSWLTVV.

The J gene is TRBJ2-5, the V gene TRBV29-1; 10 bases align to TRBD1. The CDR3 spans 12 residues. Germline CDR1 reads SQVTM; CDR2 reads ANQGSEA. The junction had 3 bases not matched to a gene; V was cut back by 8 bases and J by 3 bases. The CDR3 DNA reads as TGCAGCACTGGACAGGGGGAAGAGACCCAGTACTTC. Translation gives CSTGQGEETQYF.

The rearrangement links TRBV19 to TRBJ1-1, with a possible D match to TRBD1 (5 bases). Germline V CDR1 and CDR2: LNHDA, SQIVND (reference sequence). Trimming took off 5 bases at V and 5 bases at J, with 21 bases between the two ends. The CDR3 totals 16 residues. The CDR3 DNA is TGTGCCAGTAGTGATATTTTCCTTACCCGGGGGACTGAAGCTTTCTTT. This translates into CASSDIFLTRGTEAFF. Combining the CDR3 with reference TRBV19 and TRBJ1-1 gives the whole variable domain DGGITQSPKYLFRKEGQNVTLSCEQNLNHDAMYWYRQDPGQGLRLIYYSQIVNDFQKGDIAEGYSVSREKKESFPLTVTSAQKNPTAFYLCASSDIFLTRGTEAFFGQGTRLTVV.

This chain uses TRBV9 with TRBJ1-6; the match to TRBD1 covers 12 bases. V gave up 0 bases and J gave up 14 bases; unmatched junction bases: 6. There are 15 residues in the CDR3. Per germline, CDR1 SGDLS and CDR2 YYNGEE. The CDR3, as DNA: TGTGCCAGCAGCGTAGGGGACAGGGGGCTTGGGTCCCTCCACTTT. Amino acids: CASSVGDRGLGSLHF.

This sequence joins TRBV7-9 and TRBJ1-2; D uncertain. Germline assignment: CDR1 SEHNR and CDR2 FQNEAQ (reference sequence). Between the trimmed V and J ends, which lost 3 bases and 7 bases, there was a span of 18 bases. The CDR3 runs to 15 residues. The CDR3 sequence is CASSLGGYEGGGYTF. The CDR3 DNA reads TGTGCCAGCAGCTTGGGAGGGTATGAAGGAGGTGGCTACACCTTC.

The chain employs TRBV25-1 and TRBJ2-7; D perhaps matches TRBD1 (5 bases). The V end lost 3 bases, the J end lost 3 bases, and 12 bases lay between the germline ends. Germline assignment: CDR1 MGHDK and CDR2 SYGVNS. The CDR3 loop spans 14 amino acids. DNA for the CDR3: TGTGCCAGCAGTGAGGCGCAGGGTCGCTACGAGCAGTACTTC. Translating gives CASSEAQGRYEQYF.